This T cell receptor (beta chain) was retrieved from a study of Ad26.COV2.S vaccination and SARS-CoV-2 variants (dated by TCRdb to 2020 to 2022). Study-level background: Donors in the vaccine arm were drawn from COV1001, a phase I-IIa trial of Ad26.COV2.S in healthy adults that was multicentre, randomized, double-blind and placebo-controlled. Ad26.COV2.S was given intramuscularly at 5x10^10 or 1x10^11 viral particles, as a single shot or as two shots 56 days apart. The specificity and breadth of SARS-CoV-2-reactive T cell receptors after Ad26.COV2.S vaccination were assessed by TCRbeta repertoire sequencing. The TCR-sequenced set comprised approximately 30 samples: approximately 20 Ad26.COV2.S vaccine recipients, 5 placebo recipients and 8 SARS-CoV-2 convalescent individuals. Trial participants were randomized into five groups of five: low-dose or high-dose Ad26.COV2.S given once or twice, or placebo on both occasions. Throughout the experiments and outcome assessment, investigators stayed blinded to trial group allocation.

The research as a whole found: Ad26.COV2.S recipients had higher spike-specific TCR breadth than placebo recipients (P = 0.0014). It was noted by the authors that total T cell responses may have been underestimated by the TCR breadth and depth analyses. After vaccination, spike-specific CD8+ and CD4+ T cell responses were reported to show substantial breadth. The study lacked the statistical power to compare responses across vaccine doses or regimens. Vaccine and placebo recipients had similar non-spike TCR breadth, a finding consistent with the vaccine containing only spike.

CDR1 and CDR2 are drawn from the germline V gene: SGHRS, YFSETQ. The CDR3 runs 15 residues from the cysteine to the phenylalanine. The CDR3 DNA has 45 bases and is translated from base 1. The junction carries 15 bases between V and J, which are trimmed by 4 bases and 5 bases respectively. TCRbeta CDR3 regions were sequenced with the immunoSEQ Assay. After extraction, genomic DNA underwent amplification by bias-controlled multiplex PCR, followed by high-throughput sequencing. As for the original processing: Collapsing and filtering of sequences were performed to quantify the absolute abundance of each unique TCRbeta CDR3 region. Usable DNA was measured by amplifying reference genes present in all nucleated cells, and TCRbeta template counts were normalized to that usable DNA to estimate T cell fraction. Repertoire TCRs were annotated as SARS-CoV-2-specific by exact matching of V gene, CDR3 amino acid sequence and J gene to a known reactive TCR set. The reference SARS-CoV-2 TCR set was obtained from MIRA and was filtered for enrichment in COVID-19-positive ImmuneCODE repertoires, whereby public or cross-reactive TCRs were removed. Using the MIRA antigens, annotated TCRs were further analysed by specific ORF or by position within an ORF. Breadth was defined as annotated unique rearrangements over total unique productive rearrangements; depth was the summed frequency of those rearrangements. TCR breadth was compared between groups using two-sided Wilcoxon rank-sum tests. TCRdb retrieved this table from immuneACCESS and kept in-frame rearrangements only. Not all clones are present; in checked studies, unresolved V genes account for under half, and no reason is known for the remainder. V, J and clone size are taken as reported in that table, and D and trimming were inferred from the DNA itself. Across this sample there are more than 300,000 clones, with about nine tenths seen only once. The leading ten clones occupy 6.4% of the sample.

The treatment or condition label corresponds to: some 20 received Ad26.COV2.S at low or high dose, single or two shots; 5 received placebo; per-sample allocation not given. Repertoires of vaccine and placebo recipients were sequenced from samples collected on day 63 after the first injection. Between 29 July and 7 August 2020, Cohort 1b enrolled 20 to 30 adults aged 18-55 years at one site in Boston, USA. Ad26.COV2.S was a replication-incompetent adenovirus type 26 vector expressing a prefusion-stabilized SARS-CoV-2 spike protein from the original Wuhan strain. Notes on this clone: Its antigen is not yet known. There are no base qualities to consult, and no much larger clone falls within one base.

Sample: peripheral blood, taken in a trial of Ad26.COV2.S vaccine versus placebo. The V gene is TRBV5-1 and the J gene is TRBJ2-2; the D match is possibly TRBD1 or TRBD2, with 5 bases aligned in each. This receptor was identified in a person aged 18-65 years who received the Ad26.COV2.S COVID-19 vaccine or a placebo. The DNA reads as follows: TGCGCCAGCAGCCCGAGGACGTGGGGGACCGGGGAGCTGTTTTTT. This encodes CASSPRTWGTGELFF.